A selection of T cell receptor beta chains follows, all from one sample in a study of shared T cell receptors in the human thymus. This table comes from immunoSEQ multiplex PCR, and its TCRdb copy is limited to in-frame clones, with some not included. Of about 400,000 clones listed, around 93% were seen once; the top ten hold approximately 0.018%. Sequenced: thymocytes. These receptors all come from a human donor. Both conserved end residues are part of each CDR3. Each record gives: J gene, D gene, V gene, clone size, CDR3 DNA, CDR3 protein. The D gene is left open where the match is weak. Clone size appears in some rows only: once, few, many, or a class for an expanded clone.

TRBJ1-2 | TRBD1 | TRBV6-1 | NA | TGTGCCAGCAGCGAAACAGGGGACACTAACTATGGCTACACCTTC | CASSETGDTNYGYTF
TRBJ2-7 | TRBD2 | TRBV7-9 | NA | TGTGCCAGCAGCCTTGGGACTAGCGGGAGCTCGGGGGAGCAGTACTTC | CASSLGTSGSSGEQYF
TRBJ2-1 | NA | TRBV19 | NA | TGTGCCAGTAGTATAATCACGGGAACCTACAATGAGCAGTTCTTC | CASSIITGTYNEQFF
TRBJ1-3 | NA | TRBV10-1 | NA | TGCGCCAGCAGCTCCGAGGGACGGACCTCTGGAAACACCATATATTTT | CASSSEGRTSGNTIYF
TRBJ1-4 | NA | TRBV5-6 | NA | TGTGCCAGCAGCCCCTTCGCTGATGAAAAACTGTTTTTT | CASSPFADEKLFF
TRBJ1-2 | TRBD1 | TRBV28 | few | TGTGCCAGCAGTCCAGGGGACAGGGGGCTAAGAGGCTACACCTTC | CASSPGDRGLRGYTF
TRBJ2-5 | TRBD1 | TRBV4-3 | NA | TGCGCCAGCAGCCCCCTAGGGACAGGGTCCTTGAAGACCCAGTACTTC | CASSPLGTGSLKTQYF
TRBJ2-3 | TRBD2 | TRBV7-8 | NA | TGTGCCAGCAGCTTAGGAGGACTAGCGGGAGAAAAGGGAAATACGCAGTATTTT | CASSLGGLAGEKGNTQYF
TRBJ1-1 | NA | TRBV5-8 | NA | TGTGCCAGCAGCTTGAACCCTGACAGCGGAATGAACACTGAAGCTTTCTTT | CASSLNPDSGMNTEAFF
TRBJ1-1 | NA | TRBV27 | NA | TGTGCCAGCAGTTCCACCGAGGGGGAGGACACTGAAGCTTTCTTT | CASSSTEGEDTEAFF